Following are 29 T cell receptor beta chains from one sample sequenced in a study of cytomegalovirus exposure and HLA in healthy donors. PCR involved 60 Vbeta and 13 Jbeta primers. Clones were sequenced by immunoSEQ multiplex PCR, and TCRdb holds only the in-frame ones, with some missing. The profile shows over 85,000 clones, 76% of them singletons. The sequencing sample was made of PBMCs. Receptors were obtained from a man between 35 and 55 years old in good health and CMV-seronegative.

This clone was counted only a few times. The chain recombines TRBV9 with TRBJ2-1; 8 bases map to TRBD2. Per the germline V gene, CDR1 is SGDLS and CDR2 is YYNGEE. The CDR3 has 18 amino acids. Unmatched junction bases numbered 15, after V lost 3 bases and J lost 4 bases. CDR3 nucleotide sequence: TGTGCCAGCAGCGCCTACCATGCTACTAGCGGACCGTACAATGAGCAGTTCTTC. It translates to CASSAYHATSGPYNEQFF.

Points on this clone: This likely comes from a read error, as the CDR3 has no conserved phenylalanine or tryptophan at its end. The V and J genes are TRBV9 and TRBJ2-3; D ambiguous. The germline V gene has CDR1 SGDLS and CDR2 YYNGEE. The length of the CDR3 is 15 residues. Between the trimmed V and J ends, which lost 7 bases and 0 bases, there was a span of 15 bases. The CDR3 bases are TGTGCCAGCGGGTTGGACGGTACTAGCACAGATACGCAGTATCTT. This translates into CASGLDGTSTDTQYL.

The chain has TRBV28 and TRBJ2-1; TRBD1 agrees at 7 bases. The V gene's germline CDR1 is MDHEN and CDR2 SYDVKM. This CDR3 has 16 amino acids. V lost 3 bases to trimming and J lost 3 bases; unmatched junction nucleotides: 8. As DNA, the CDR3 is TGTGCCAGCAGTTTCCCCGGGACAGAGAGCTACAATGAGCAGTTCTTC. It translates to CASSFPGTESYNEQFF.

The rearrangement uses TRBV30 and TRBJ2-2; D perhaps matches TRBD1 (5 bases). The germline V gene encodes CDR1 GTSNPN and CDR2 SVGIG (reference sequence). With 0 bases removed from V and 3 bases from J, the gap between germline ends came to 8 bases. The CDR3 contains 14 residues. DNA of the CDR3: TGTGCCTGGAGTGTACAGGTGGACACCGGGGAGCTGTTTTTT. It translates to CAWSVQVDTGELFF.

The rearrangement uses TRBV10-1 and TRBJ1-1; no clear D. The CDR3 totals 13 residues. V lost 0 bases and J 5 bases, leaving 7 bases between the germline ends. The germline V gene encodes CDR1 WNHNN and CDR2 SYGVQD (reference sequence). CDR3 bases: TGCGCCAGCAGTGAGTCGCGTGAGACTGAAGCTTTCTTT. Protein: CASSESRETEAFF.

In its sample, this clone was seen a few times. This chain connects TRBV19 to TRBJ2-1, with TRBD2 matching 14 bases. The CDR3 has 20 residues. Germline CDR1 reads LNHDA; CDR2 reads SQIVND (reference sequence). V dropped 3 bases and J dropped 0; count of bases not matched to a gene: 10. The CDR3 region is CASSMLLGLAGVSSYNEQFF. CDR3 DNA: TGTGCCAGTAGTATGTTACTGGGACTAGCGGGGGTTTCCTCCTACAATGAGCAGTTCTTC.

This rearrangement joins TRBV5-1 to TRBJ2-7, with 7 bases identical to TRBD2. The V segment lost 2 bases and the J segment 7 bases; nucleotides outside the gene matches: 3. Germline V CDR1 and CDR2: SGHRS, YFSETQ. The CDR3 totals 12 residues. The CDR3 DNA is TGCGCCAGCAGCTTCCAGGGAGGGGAGCAGTACTTC. Its translation: CASSFQGGEQYF.

This chain connects TRBV5-1 to TRBJ2-1; possibly TRBD2 for D (6 bases). V was clipped by 4 bases and J by 7 bases, with 21 bases between them. CDR1 and CDR2 (germline): SGHRS, YFSETQ. The CDR3 spans 16 residues. The CDR3 DNA is TGCGCCAGCAGCCCTGCGAGCGGGCCTTGGGGAAATGAGCAGTTCTTC. This encodes CASSPASGPWGNEQFF.

The chain links TRBV6-1 to TRBJ1-5, with D perhaps matching TRBD1 (5 bases). Germline V CDR1 and CDR2: MNHNS, SASEGT. This CDR3 has 13 amino acids. Trimming stripped 7 bases from V and 0 bases from J, with 7 bases between. This CDR3 is CASMGGSNQPQHF. The DNA for the CDR3 is TGTGCCAGCATGGGGGGTAGCAATCAGCCCCAGCATTTT.

The CDR3 spells CSVRDRGRYGYTF. CDR3 bases: TGCAGCGTCAGGGACAGGGGAAGGTATGGCTACACCTTC. The chain employs TRBV29-1 and TRBJ1-2; 10 bases are a match to TRBD1. This CDR3 contains 13 residues. The V gene end was trimmed by 6 bases and the J gene end by 5 bases; junction bases not matched to a gene: 6. The germline V gene encodes CDR1 SQVTM and CDR2 ANQGSEA. The complete variable domain, with remaining parts taken from reference TRBV29-1 and TRBJ1-2, reads SAVISQKPSRDICQRGTSLTIQCQVDSQVTMMFWYRQQPGQSLTLIATANQGSEATYESGFVIDKFPISRPNLTFSTLTVSNMSPEDSSIYLCSVRDRGRYGYTFGSGTRLTVV.

J is TRBJ1-4 and V is TRBV6-5; TRBD1 is a possible D gene (5 bases). Trimming left V 9 bases short and J 7 bases short, with 12 bases between. The germline gives CDR1 MNHEY, CDR2 SVGAGI. The CDR3 spans 12 residues. For the CDR3, the DNA is TGTGCCAGTCTGGGGGGTGGTGAAAAACTGTTTTTT. Residues: CASLGGGEKLFF.

This clone has just one count. This rearrangement joins TRBV29-1 to TRBJ2-3, with D possibly being TRBD2 (6 bases). Germline assignment: CDR1 SQVTM and CDR2 ANQGSEA. Trimming pared 7 bases from V and 0 bases from J, leaving 14 bases between. This CDR3 comprises 14 residues. The CDR3 reads CSAAGRASTDTQYF. DNA of the CDR3: TGCAGCGCGGCGGGACGAGCTAGCACAGATACGCAGTATTTT.

This clone has a handful of counts. This rearrangement joins TRBV5-1 to TRBJ2-2; weak D call: TRBD1 (5 bases). CDR3 size: 14 residues. CDR1 and CDR2 (germline): SGHRS, YFSETQ. V was cut by 5 bases and J by 3 bases, with 11 bases left in between. The CDR3 region has the DNA TGCGCCAGCAGTCCAGGGTCGGACACCGGGGAGCTGTTTTTT. Protein sequence: CASSPGSDTGELFF.

The V call is TRBV7-2, the J call TRBJ2-1; the match to TRBD1 covers 8 bases. In germline, CDR1 is SGHTA, CDR2 FQGNSA. V trimming: 7 bases; J trimming: 8 bases; junction bases outside the gene matches: 13. The CDR3 is 15 amino acids. The CDR3 coding sequence is TGTGCCAGCATCCTTGGACAGGGACTTTTACATGAGCAGTTCTTC. This encodes CASILGQGLLHEQFF.

This clone is a singleton in its sample. The chain is built from TRBV28 and TRBJ2-4; 11 bases fit TRBD2. Germline assignment: CDR1 MDHEN and CDR2 SYDVKM. The ends lost 6 bases at V and 3 bases at J; junction bases unmatched: 4. CDR3 length: 15 amino acids. The CDR3 region is CASSQLAGDKNIQYF. The CDR3 DNA follows: TGTGCCAGCAGCCAACTAGCGGGGGACAAAAACATTCAGTACTTC.

The chain has TRBV18 and TRBJ1-4; 8 nucleotides line up with TRBD1. V shed 5 bases, J shed 7 bases, and the junction held 9 bases outside the gene matches. This CDR3 is built from 15 residues. Germline V CDR1 and CDR2: KGHSH, LQKENI. The CDR3 loop is CASSAGQGGSEKLFF. The CDR3 DNA reads TGTGCCAGCTCAGCCGGACAGGGAGGGAGTGAAAAACTGTTTTTT.

This chain links TRBV18 with TRBJ2-5; the match to TRBD2 covers 9 bases. V gave up 0 bases and J gave up 9 bases; unmatched junction bases: 5. This CDR3 has 14 residues. Germline values: CDR1 KGHSH, CDR2 LQKENI. The CDR3 spells CASSPPAGGEAQYF. The CDR3 DNA follows: TGTGCCAGCTCACCACCGGCGGGGGGGGAGGCCCAGTACTTC.

V gene TRBV27 combines with J gene TRBJ2-1; D unresolved. The CDR3 totals 13 residues. Trimming shortened V by 4 bases and J by 4 bases, and 8 bases separated the two germline ends. Germline CDR1 reads MNHEY; CDR2 reads SMNVEV (reference sequence). The CDR3 DNA is TGTGCCAGCAGTTGGGCCGAGTACAATGAGCAGTTCTTC. Translating it yields CASSWAEYNEQFF.

The chain is built from TRBV21-1 and TRBJ2-7; the table's D gene call, TRBD1, was not cross checked with the DNA. TRBV21-1 is an annotated pseudogene. The CDR3 is made up of 19 amino acids. In DNA, the CDR3 is TGTGCCAGCAGCAAGGCGTCCGGGACAGAGGCCTTACTCTCCTACGAGCAGTACTTC. Translated: CASSKASGTEALLSYEQYF.

The J gene is TRBJ2-2, the V gene TRBV5-1, with D tentatively TRBD2 (6 bases). The germline gives CDR1 SGHRS, CDR2 YFSETQ. CDR3 length: 15 residues. V lost 5 bases to trimming and J lost 2 bases, with 13 bases between them. The CDR3: CASRIGGANTGELFF. The CDR3 nucleotides read TGCGCCAGCAGGATCGGAGGGGCCAACACCGGGGAGCTGTTTTTT.

The rearrangement links TRBV7-2 to TRBJ2-3, with a tentative D call TRBD1 (6 bases). CDR1 and CDR2 (germline): SGHTA, FQGNSA. This CDR3 contains 16 residues. The V end was cut by 8 bases, the J end by 1 base, with 19 bases between. As DNA, the CDR3 is TGTGCCAGCGTCAACCGAGGGGGAGTACGCACAGATACGCAGTATTTT. Translation gives CASVNRGGVRTDTQYF. Using reference TRBV7-2 and TRBJ2-3 for the parts outside the CDR3, the full variable domain is GAGVSQSPSNKVTEKGKDVELRCDPISGHTALYWYRQSLGQGLEFLIYFQGNSAPDKSGLPSDRFSAERTGGSVSTLTIQRTQQEDSAVYLCASVNRGGVRTDTQYFGPGTRLTVL.

This rearrangement joins TRBV7-2 to TRBJ2-3; TRBD2 matches at 8 bases. The trim removed 4 bases at V and 2 bases at J, leaving 8 bases unmatched. The CDR3 is 16 residues long. Germline CDR1 and CDR2: SGHTA and FQGNSA. CDR3 coding DNA: TGTGCCAGCAGCTATCCGGGACTAGGGTACACAGATACGCAGTATTTT. The encoded protein is CASSYPGLGYTDTQYF.

This chain links TRBV28 with TRBJ2-1, with TRBD2 matching over 11 bases. The trim removed 6 bases at V and 0 bases at J, leaving 4 bases unmatched. There are 16 residues in the CDR3. The germline CDR1 and CDR2 sequences are MDHEN and SYDVKM. CDR3 bases: TGTGCCAGCAGCAAGCTAGCGGGGGGCTCCTACAATGAGCAGTTCTTC. This translates into CASSKLAGGSYNEQFF.

CDR3 nucleotide sequence: TGTGCCAGCAGTCCTACAGGGGGCACTGAAGCTTTCTTT. Its translation: CASSPTGGTEAFF. The chain uses TRBV9 and TRBJ1-1; 8 nucleotides agree with TRBD1. The CDR3 spans 13 residues. The V gene's germline CDR1 is SGDLS and CDR2 YYNGEE. Trimming removed 5 bases from V and 4 bases from J; junction bases left unmatched: 4.

The chain links TRBV19 to TRBJ2-7; the match to TRBD1 covers 10 bases. The junction had 4 bases not matched to a gene; V was cut back by 6 bases and J by 2 bases. The CDR3 is 14 residues long. The germline V gene has CDR1 LNHDA and CDR2 SQIVND (reference sequence). The CDR3 protein is CASSPGQGTYEQYF. CDR3 DNA: TGTGCCAGTAGCCCGGGACAGGGGACCTACGAGCAGTACTTC.

The J gene is TRBJ2-7, the V gene TRBV4-2; the match to TRBD1 covers 9 bases. The CDR3 has 15 residues. CDR1 is LGHNA, CDR2 YNFKEQ, per germline. V shed 3 bases and J 3 bases; nucleotides not matched to a gene: 6. In DNA, the CDR3 is TGTGCCAGCAGCCAGAGACAGGGGGATCTCTACGAGCAGTACTTC. This translates into CASSQRQGDLYEQYF.

The chain couples TRBV30 to TRBJ2-3; 13 bases fit TRBD2. Germline V gene lookup returns CDR1 GTSNPN and CDR2 SVGIG (reference sequence). CDR3 size: 16 residues. The trim removed 2 bases at V and 6 bases at J, leaving 8 bases unmatched. Written as DNA, the CDR3 is TGTGCCTGGAGTAAGAGACTAGCGGGGGGAGTGGATACGCAGTATTTT. Translated, it gives CAWSKRLAGGVDTQYF.

This chain joins TRBV27 and TRBJ1-2, with TRBD1 matching 9 bases. The CDR3 consists of 14 residues. Germline V CDR1 and CDR2: MNHEY, SMNVEV (reference sequence). The V gene end was trimmed by 3 bases and the J gene end by 5 bases; junction bases not matched to a gene: 4. The CDR3 coding sequence is TGTGCCAGCAGTTTCGGGACAGGGTTATATGGCTACACCTTC. This encodes CASSFGTGLYGYTF.

The chain is built from TRBV15 and TRBJ2-1; 7 nucleotides line up with TRBD2. CDR3 size: 17 residues. Germline V gene sequence: CDR1 LNHNV, CDR2 YYDKDF (reference sequence). With 3 bases clipped from V and 0 bases from J, the junction kept 8 bases outside the gene matches. The CDR3 sequence is CATSRGRGRSSYNEQFF. The CDR3 region has the DNA TGTGCCACCAGCAGGGGGAGGGGCAGGAGCTCCTACAATGAGCAGTTCTTC.